At least ten counts were recorded for the clone carrying this T cell receptor (beta chain). TCRdb fed the RT-PCR reads into MiXCR, producing one record per CDR3 protein. The table includes about 700,000 distinct CDR3 sequences, 14% detected once. These data are taken from a study of response to subunit inactivated influenza vaccine. This CDR3 is built from 16 residues. Trimming removed 4 bases from V and 1 base from J, with 13 bases in between. This receptor was identified in a man aged 50 to 59 who received an inactivated influenza vaccine. Material: PBMCs from blood, obtained less than 15 days before vaccination. The rearrangement links TRBV12-3 or TRBV12-4 to TRBJ2-2; D unresolved. The CDR3 loop is CASSWPDLENTGELFF. DNA for the CDR3: TGTGCCAGCAGTTGGCCCGATTTGGAGAACACCGGGGAGCTGTTTTTT.